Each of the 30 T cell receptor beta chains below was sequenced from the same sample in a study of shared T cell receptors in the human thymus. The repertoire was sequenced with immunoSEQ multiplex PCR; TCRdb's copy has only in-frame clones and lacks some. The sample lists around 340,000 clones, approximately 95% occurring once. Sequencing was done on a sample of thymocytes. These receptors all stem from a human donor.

The CDR3 DNA reads TGTGCCAGCAGCCTTTCAGGGGGGGCCTACGAGCAGTACTTC. Residues: CASSLSGGAYEQYF. The chain combines TRBV7-2 with TRBJ2-7; D assignment may be TRBD1 or TRBD2 (7 bases each). CDR3 length: 14 amino acids. V was shortened by 5 bases and J by 2 bases, with 13 bases between the two germline ends. The germline gives CDR1 SGHTA, CDR2 FQGNSA. Together with reference TRBV7-2 and TRBJ2-7, the CDR3 gives the full variable domain: GAGVSQSPSNKVTEKGKDVELRCDPISGHTALYWYRQSLGQGLEFLIYFQGNSAPDKSGLPSDRFSAERTGGSVSTLTIQRTQQEDSAVYLCASSLSGGAYEQYFGPGTRLTVT.

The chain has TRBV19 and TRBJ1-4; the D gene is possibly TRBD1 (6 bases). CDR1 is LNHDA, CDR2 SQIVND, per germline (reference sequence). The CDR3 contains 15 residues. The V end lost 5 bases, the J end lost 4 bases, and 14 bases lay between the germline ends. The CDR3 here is CASSARQDLNEKLFF. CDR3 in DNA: TGTGCCAGTAGTGCTAGACAGGACCTTAATGAAAAACTGTTTTTT.

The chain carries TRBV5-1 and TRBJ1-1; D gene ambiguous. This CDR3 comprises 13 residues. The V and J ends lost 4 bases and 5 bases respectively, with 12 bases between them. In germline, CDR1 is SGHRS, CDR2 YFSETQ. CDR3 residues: CASSPPVGTEAFF. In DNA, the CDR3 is TGCGCCAGCAGCCCCCCTGTAGGAACTGAAGCTTTCTTT.

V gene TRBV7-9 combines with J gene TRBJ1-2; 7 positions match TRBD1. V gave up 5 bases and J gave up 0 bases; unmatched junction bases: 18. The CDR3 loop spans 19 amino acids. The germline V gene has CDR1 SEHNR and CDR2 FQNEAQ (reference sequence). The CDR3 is CASSAPDRQGGGSNYGYTF. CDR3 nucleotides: TGTGCCAGCAGCGCCCCCGACCGACAGGGCGGGGGATCTAACTATGGCTACACCTTC. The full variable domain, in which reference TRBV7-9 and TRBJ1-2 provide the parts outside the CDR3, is DTGVSQNPRHKITKRGQNVTFRCDPISEHNRLYWYRQTLGQGPEFLTYFQNEAQLEKSRLLSDRFSAERPKGSFSTLEIQRTEQGDSAMYLCASSAPDRQGGGSNYGYTFGSGTRLTVV.

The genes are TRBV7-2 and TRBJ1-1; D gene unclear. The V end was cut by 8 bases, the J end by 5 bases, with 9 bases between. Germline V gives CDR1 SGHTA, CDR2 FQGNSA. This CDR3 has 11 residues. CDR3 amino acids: CASPSPTEAFF. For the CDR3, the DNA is TGTGCCAGCCCATCACCTACTGAAGCTTTCTTT.

The CDR3 DNA is TGTGCCTGCCGGGAGACGAACACTGAAGCTTTCTTT. Encoded protein: CACRETNTEAFF. The V gene is TRBV28, the J gene TRBJ1-1; no reliable D call. The germline V and J ends were trimmed by 11 bases and 1 base, with 11 bases remaining between them. Germline CDR1 MDHEN, CDR2 SYDVKM. The CDR3 sequence is 12 residues long.

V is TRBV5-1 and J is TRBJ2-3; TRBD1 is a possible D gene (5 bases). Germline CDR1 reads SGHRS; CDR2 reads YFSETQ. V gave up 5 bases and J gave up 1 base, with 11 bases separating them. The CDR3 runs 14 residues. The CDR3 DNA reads TGCGCCAGCAGTTCCGGCAGGGGCACAGATACGCAGTATTTT. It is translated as CASSSGRGTDTQYF.

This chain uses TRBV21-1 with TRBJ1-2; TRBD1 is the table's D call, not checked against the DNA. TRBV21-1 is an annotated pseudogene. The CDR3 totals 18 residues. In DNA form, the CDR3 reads TGTGCCAGCAGCACCCTCGGACAGAGGGCTTATGGTAGCTATGGCTACACCTTC. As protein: CASSTLGQRAYGSYGYTF.

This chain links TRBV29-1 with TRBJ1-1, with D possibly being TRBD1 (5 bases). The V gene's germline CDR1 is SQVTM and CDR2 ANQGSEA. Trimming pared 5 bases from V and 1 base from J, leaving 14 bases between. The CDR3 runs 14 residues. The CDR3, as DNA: TGCAGCGTTAATAGCGACAGCACGAACACTGAAGCTTTCTTT. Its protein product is CSVNSDSTNTEAFF.

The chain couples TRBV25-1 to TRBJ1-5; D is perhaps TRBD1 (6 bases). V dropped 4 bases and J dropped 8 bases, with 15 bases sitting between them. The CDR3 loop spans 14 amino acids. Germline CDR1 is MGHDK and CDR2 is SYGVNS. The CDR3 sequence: CASSGGQTGEPQHF. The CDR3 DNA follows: TGTGCCAGCAGTGGGGGTCAGACAGGAGAGCCCCAGCATTTT.

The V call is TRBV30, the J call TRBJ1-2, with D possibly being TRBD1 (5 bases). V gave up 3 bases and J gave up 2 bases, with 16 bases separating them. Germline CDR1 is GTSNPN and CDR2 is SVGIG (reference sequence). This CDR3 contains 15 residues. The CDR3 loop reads CAWRRGATSNYGYTF. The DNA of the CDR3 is TGTGCCTGGAGACGAGGGGCTACATCAAACTATGGCTACACCTTC.

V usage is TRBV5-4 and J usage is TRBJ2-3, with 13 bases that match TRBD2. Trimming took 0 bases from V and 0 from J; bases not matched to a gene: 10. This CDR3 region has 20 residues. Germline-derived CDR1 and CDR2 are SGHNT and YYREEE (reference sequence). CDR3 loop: CASSLGGLAGAEISTDTQYF. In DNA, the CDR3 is TGTGCCAGCAGCTTGGGTGGACTAGCGGGAGCTGAGATTAGCACAGATACGCAGTATTTT. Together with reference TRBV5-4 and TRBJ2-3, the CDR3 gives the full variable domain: ETGVTQSPTHLIKTRGQQVTLRCSSQSGHNTVSWYQQALGQGPQFIFQYYREEENGRGNFPPRFSGLQFPNYSSELNVNALELDDSALYLCASSLGGLAGAEISTDTQYFGPGTRLTVL.

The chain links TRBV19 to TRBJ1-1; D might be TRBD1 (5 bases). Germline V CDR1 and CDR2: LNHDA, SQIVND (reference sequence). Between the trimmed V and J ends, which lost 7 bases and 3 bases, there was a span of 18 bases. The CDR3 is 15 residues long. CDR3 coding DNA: TGTGCCAGTAAGTACCGCGGGGGAACGGACACTGAAGCTTTCTTT. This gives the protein CASKYRGGTDTEAFF.

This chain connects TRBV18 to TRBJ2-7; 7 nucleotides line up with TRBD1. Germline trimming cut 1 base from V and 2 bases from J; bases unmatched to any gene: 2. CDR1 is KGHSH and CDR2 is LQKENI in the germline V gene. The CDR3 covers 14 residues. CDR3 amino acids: CASSPQGQTYEQYF. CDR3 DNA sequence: TGTGCCAGCTCACCACAGGGACAGACCTACGAGCAGTACTTC.

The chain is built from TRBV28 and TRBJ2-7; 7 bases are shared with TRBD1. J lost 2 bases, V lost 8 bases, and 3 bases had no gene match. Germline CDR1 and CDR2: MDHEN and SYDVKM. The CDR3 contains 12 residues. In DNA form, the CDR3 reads TGTGCCAGCCGGGACAGACCCTACGAGCAGTACTTC. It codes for CASRDRPYEQYF.

The CDR3 DNA follows: TGTGCCAGCAGCTTTAACCTAGCCAGCTCCTACAATGAGCAGTTCTTC. As protein: CASSFNLASSYNEQFF. V gene TRBV13 combines with J gene TRBJ2-1; TRBD2 is a possible D gene (5 bases). The CDR3 runs to 16 residues. Germline CDR1 and CDR2: PRHDT and FYEKMQ (reference sequence). Between the trimmed V and J ends, which lost 3 bases and 0 bases, there was a span of 12 bases.

The CDR3 sequence: CASSLAGTTGELFF. The DNA of the CDR3 is TGTGCCAGCAGCTTGGCAGGGACCACCGGGGAGCTGTTTTTT. The chain combines TRBV5-6 with TRBJ2-2, with D possibly being TRBD1 or TRBD2 (5 bases each). Germline CDR1 is SGHDT and CDR2 is YYEEEE. This CDR3 contains 14 residues. The V end lost 0 bases, the J end lost 4 bases, and 7 bases lay between the germline ends. Complete variable domain (other parts from reference TRBV5-6 and TRBJ2-2): DAGVTQSPTHLIKTRGQQVTLRCSPKSGHDTVSWYQQALGQGPQFIFQYYEEEERQRGNFPDRFSGHQFPNYSSELNVNALLLGDSALYLCASSLAGTTGELFFGEGSRLTVL.

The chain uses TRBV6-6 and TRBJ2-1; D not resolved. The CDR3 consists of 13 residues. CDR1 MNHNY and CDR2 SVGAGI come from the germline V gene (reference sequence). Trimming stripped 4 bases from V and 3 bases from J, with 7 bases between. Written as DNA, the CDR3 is TGTGCCAGCAGTTGCCCGAGCTACAATGAGCAGTTCTTC. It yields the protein CASSCPSYNEQFF.

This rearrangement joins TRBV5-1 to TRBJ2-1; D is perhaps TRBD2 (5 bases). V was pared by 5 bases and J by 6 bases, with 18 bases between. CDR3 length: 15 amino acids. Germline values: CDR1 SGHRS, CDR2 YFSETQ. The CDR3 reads CASRCGGGGFNEQFF. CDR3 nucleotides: TGCGCCAGCAGGTGCGGAGGAGGAGGCTTCAATGAGCAGTTCTTC. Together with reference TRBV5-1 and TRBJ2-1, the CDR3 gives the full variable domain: KAGVTQTPRYLIKTRGQQVTLSCSPISGHRSVSWYQQTPGQGLQFLFEYFSETQRNKGNFPGRFSGRQFSNSRSEMNVSTLELGDSALYLCASRCGGGGFNEQFFGPGTRLTVL.

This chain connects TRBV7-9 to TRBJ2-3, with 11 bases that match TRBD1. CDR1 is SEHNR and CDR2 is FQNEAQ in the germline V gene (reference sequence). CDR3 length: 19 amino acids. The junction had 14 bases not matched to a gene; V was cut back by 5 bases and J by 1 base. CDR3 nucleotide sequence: TGTGCCAGCAGCGCCCGAGGTGCGGACAGGGGGCGAGGCACAGATACGCAGTATTTT. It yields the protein CASSARGADRGRGTDTQYF.

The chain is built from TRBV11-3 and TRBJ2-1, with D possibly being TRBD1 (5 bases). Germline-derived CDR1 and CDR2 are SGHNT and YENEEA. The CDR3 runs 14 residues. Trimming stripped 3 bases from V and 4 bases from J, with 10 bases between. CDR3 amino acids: CASSFGQGYNEQFF. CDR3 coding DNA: TGTGCCAGCAGCTTCGGGCAGGGATACAATGAGCAGTTCTTC.

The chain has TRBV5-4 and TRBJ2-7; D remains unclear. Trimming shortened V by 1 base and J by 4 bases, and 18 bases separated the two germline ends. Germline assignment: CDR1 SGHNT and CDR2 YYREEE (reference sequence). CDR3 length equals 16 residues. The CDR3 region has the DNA TGTGCCAGCAGCTTGCAAAGGAGAAACGACTCTTACGAGCAGTACTTC. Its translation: CASSLQRRNDSYEQYF.

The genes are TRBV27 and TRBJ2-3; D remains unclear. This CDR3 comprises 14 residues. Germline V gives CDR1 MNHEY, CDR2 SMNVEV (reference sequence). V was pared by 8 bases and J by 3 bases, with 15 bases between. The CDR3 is CASGRAYGTDTQYF. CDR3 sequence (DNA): TGTGCCAGCGGAAGGGCTTATGGTACAGATACGCAGTATTTT.

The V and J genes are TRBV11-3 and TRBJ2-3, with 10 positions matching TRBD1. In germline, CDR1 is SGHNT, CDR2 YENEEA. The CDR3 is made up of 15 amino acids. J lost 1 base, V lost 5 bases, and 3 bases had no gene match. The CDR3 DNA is TGTGCCAGCAGCGCGACAGGGGGCGGCACAGATACGCAGTATTTT. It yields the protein CASSATGGGTDTQYF.

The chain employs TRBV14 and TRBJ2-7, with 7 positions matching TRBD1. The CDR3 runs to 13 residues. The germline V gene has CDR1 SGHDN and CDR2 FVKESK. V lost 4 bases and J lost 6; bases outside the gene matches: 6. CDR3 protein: CASSPKTGTEQYF. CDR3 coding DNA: TGTGCCAGCAGCCCTAAGACAGGGACCGAGCAGTACTTC. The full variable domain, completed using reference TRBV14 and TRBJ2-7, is EAGVTQFPSHSVIEKGQTVTLRCDPISGHDNLYWYRRVMGKEIKFLLHFVKESKQDESGMPNNRFLAERTGGTYSTLKVQPAELEDSGVYFCASSPKTGTEQYFGPGTRLTVT.

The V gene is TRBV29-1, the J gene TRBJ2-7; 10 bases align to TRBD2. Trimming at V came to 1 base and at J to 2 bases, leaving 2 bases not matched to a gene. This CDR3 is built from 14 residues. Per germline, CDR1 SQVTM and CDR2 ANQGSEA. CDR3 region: CSVEVAGGPYEQYF. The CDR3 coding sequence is TGCAGCGTTGAAGTAGCGGGAGGCCCCTACGAGCAGTACTTC.

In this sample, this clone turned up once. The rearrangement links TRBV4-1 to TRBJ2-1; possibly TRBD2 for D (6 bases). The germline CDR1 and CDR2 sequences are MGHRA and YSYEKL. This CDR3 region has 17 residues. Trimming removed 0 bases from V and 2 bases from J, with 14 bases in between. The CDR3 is CASSQEGAGYAYNEQFF. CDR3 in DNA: TGCGCCAGCAGCCAAGAGGGAGCGGGCTATGCCTACAATGAGCAGTTCTTC.

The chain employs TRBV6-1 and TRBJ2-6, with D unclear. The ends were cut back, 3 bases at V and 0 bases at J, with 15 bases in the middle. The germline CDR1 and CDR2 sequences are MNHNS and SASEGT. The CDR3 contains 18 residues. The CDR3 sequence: CASSDNGQSLSGANVLTF. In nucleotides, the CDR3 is TGTGCCAGCAGTGATAATGGCCAAAGCCTCTCTGGGGCCAACGTCCTGACTTTC.

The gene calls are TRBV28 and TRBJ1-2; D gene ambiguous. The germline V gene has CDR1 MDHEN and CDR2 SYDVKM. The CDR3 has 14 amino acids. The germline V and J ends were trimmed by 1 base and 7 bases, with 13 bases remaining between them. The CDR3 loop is CASSLLFYVGGYTF. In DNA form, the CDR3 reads TGTGCCAGCAGTTTATTGTTTTATGTAGGTGGCTACACCTTC.

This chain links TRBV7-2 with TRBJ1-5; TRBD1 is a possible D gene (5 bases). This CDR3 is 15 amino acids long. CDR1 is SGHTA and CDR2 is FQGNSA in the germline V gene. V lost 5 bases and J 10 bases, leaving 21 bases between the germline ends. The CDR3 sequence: CASSGGLPFIEPQHF. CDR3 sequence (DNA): TGTGCCAGCAGCGGGGGACTTCCCTTCATCGAACCCCAGCATTTT.